These 15 T cell receptor beta chains came from one sample sequenced in a study of shared clonotypes between healthy human individuals. Sequencing used immunoSEQ multiplex PCR; TCRdb keeps in-frame clones, though not all of them. The repertoire holds approximately 1,000,000 clones, around 78% seen once, with under 0.6% in the top ten. The sequenced sample was memory CD4+ T cells from PBMCs. As for subset: CD45RA-negative fraction. Receptor source: a man between 18 and 35 years old in good health. Some clones in this sample may be carry-over from other donors' samples.

This chain uses TRBV30 with TRBJ2-3; the D gene is possibly TRBD2 (5 bases). Germline values: CDR1 GTSNPN, CDR2 SVGIG (reference sequence). The CDR3 sequence is 14 residues long. Trimming took off 0 bases at V and 7 bases at J, with 14 bases between the two ends. CDR3 nucleotide sequence: TGTGCCTGGAGTGTATCGGGGATCCTTAATACGCAGTATTTT. This gives the protein CAWSVSGILNTQYF.

The chain has TRBV29-1 and TRBJ2-1; D is perhaps TRBD1 (6 bases). Germline CDR1 is SQVTM and CDR2 is ANQGSEA. This CDR3 comprises 11 residues. V was shortened by 6 bases and J by 3 bases, with 6 bases between the two germline ends. Here the CDR3 reads CSVDSYNEQFF. In DNA form, the CDR3 reads TGCAGCGTGGACAGCTACAATGAGCAGTTCTTC.

The chain has TRBV6-1 and TRBJ2-7; 8 nucleotides match TRBD1. The CDR3 contains 14 residues. The trim removed 4 bases at V and 5 bases at J, leaving 7 bases unmatched. Germline V lookup: CDR1 MNHNS, CDR2 SASEGT. CDR3 region: CASSVTGGDDEQYF. DNA for the CDR3: TGTGCCAGCAGTGTAACAGGGGGTGACGACGAGCAGTACTTC.

This clone was picked up one time. V is TRBV5-1 and J is TRBJ1-5; no definite D call. The CDR3 is 15 amino acids. The germline V and J ends were trimmed by 6 bases and 3 bases, with 16 bases remaining between them. Germline-derived CDR1 and CDR2 are SGHRS and YFSETQ. The CDR3 DNA is TGCGCCAGCATGGAGGCAGGAGGGTACAATCAGCCCCAGCATTTT. Encoded protein: CASMEAGGYNQPQHF.

This sequence joins TRBV5-5 and TRBJ2-7, with 7 bases matching TRBD1. CDR3 size: 15 residues. In germline, CDR1 is SGHKS, CDR2 YYEKEE (reference sequence). J gave up 5 bases and V 4 bases, and 12 bases lay outside the gene matches. The CDR3 DNA sequence: TGTGCCAGCAGCCCGACAGGGATCACCTGGGACGAGCAGTACTTC. Its protein is CASSPTGITWDEQYF.

The chain links TRBV14 to TRBJ2-1; TRBD2 matches 8 bases. The ends lost 1 base at V and 6 bases at J; junction bases unmatched: 14. CDR1 and CDR2 (germline): SGHDN, FVKESK. The CDR3 spans 18 residues. In DNA form, the CDR3 reads TGTGCCAGCAGCCAAGCCACACTAAAGGGACTAGACTTCAATGAGCAGTTCTTC. Residues: CASSQATLKGLDFNEQFF.

This chain links TRBV7-6 with TRBJ2-1, with 11 nucleotides matching TRBD2. The length of the CDR3 is 15 residues. Germline CDR1 is SGHVS and CDR2 is FNYEAQ. Unmatched junction bases numbered 9, after V lost 8 bases and J lost 6 bases. The CDR3 protein is CASSRGSGRGNEQFF. The CDR3 bases are TGTGCCAGCTCCCGTGGTAGCGGGAGGGGCAATGAGCAGTTCTTC.

J is TRBJ2-6 and V is TRBV28, with a tentative D call TRBD1 (6 bases). The CDR3 extends over 15 amino acids. Germline CDR1 is MDHEN and CDR2 is SYDVKM. V was shortened by 4 bases and J by 0 bases, with 7 bases between the two germline ends. CDR3 in amino acids: CASSSRGSGANVLTF. The DNA of the CDR3 is TGTGCCAGCAGTTCCAGGGGCTCTGGGGCCAACGTCCTGACTTTC.

The chain employs TRBV7-2 and TRBJ2-7, with TRBD2 as a possible D gene (6 bases). The V gene's germline CDR1 is SGHTA and CDR2 FQGNSA. Trimming shortened V by 5 bases and J by 0 bases, and 17 bases separated the two germline ends. This CDR3 region has 16 residues. This CDR3 reads CASSPHLARSSYEQYF. As DNA, the CDR3 is TGTGCCAGCAGCCCCCATCTAGCGCGCAGCTCCTACGAGCAGTACTTC. The full variable domain, completed using reference TRBV7-2 and TRBJ2-7, is GAGVSQSPSNKVTEKGKDVELRCDPISGHTALYWYRQSLGQGLEFLIYFQGNSAPDKSGLPSDRFSAERTGGSVSTLTIQRTQQEDSAVYLCASSPHLARSSYEQYFGPGTRLTVT.

The chain couples TRBV30 to TRBJ1-3; D gene ambiguous. V lost 5 bases and J 0 bases, leaving 5 bases between the germline ends. CDR1 is GTSNPN, CDR2 SVGIG, per germline (reference sequence). The CDR3 runs to 12 residues. CDR3 in amino acids: CAWLSSGNTIYF. The CDR3 nucleotides read TGTGCCTGGTTGAGCTCTGGAAACACCATATATTTT.

The chain is built from TRBV2 and TRBJ2-7; D is tentatively TRBD1 or TRBD2 (6 bases each). The germline CDR1 and CDR2 sequences are SNHLY and FYNNEI. V gave up 6 bases and J gave up 6 bases, with 18 bases separating them. The CDR3 length is 14 residues. CDR3 sequence (DNA): TGTGCCAGCAGCTTGGGGGGCGCCTGGGTCGAGCAGTACTTC. As protein: CASSLGGAWVEQYF.

This clone has more than one count but fewer than ten. Other nucleotide sequences from this sample produce the same CDR3. The chain uses TRBV5-1 and TRBJ1-1; D unresolved. This CDR3 is built from 14 residues. Germline CDR1 and CDR2: SGHRS and YFSETQ. Trimming stripped 0 bases from V and 0 bases from J, with 6 bases between. The DNA of the CDR3 is TGCGCCAGCAGCTTGGAGCAAATGAACACTGAAGCTTTCTTT. Its protein product is CASSLEQMNTEAFF. The full variable domain, completed using reference TRBV5-1 and TRBJ1-1, is KAGVTQTPRYLIKTRGQQVTLSCSPISGHRSVSWYQQTPGQGLQFLFEYFSETQRNKGNFPGRFSGRQFSNSRSEMNVSTLELGDSALYLCASSLEQMNTEAFFGQGTRLTVV.

The chain carries TRBV7-3 and TRBJ2-3; TRBD1 matches at 7 bases. Germline lookup yields CDR1 SGHTA and CDR2 FQGTGA. This CDR3 is built from 14 residues. V shed 4 bases and J 2 bases; nucleotides not matched to a gene: 3. The CDR3 nucleotides are TGTGCCAGCAGCTCGACAGGGCCCACAGATACGCAGTATTTT. Protein sequence: CASSSTGPTDTQYF.

This chain links TRBV25-1 with TRBJ2-1; D unresolved. From germline, CDR1 is MGHDK and CDR2 SYGVNS. The V end lost 2 bases, the J end lost 2 bases, and 19 bases lay between the germline ends. The CDR3 contains 18 residues. The CDR3 loop is CASSEGTPISGPYNEQFF. CDR3 coding DNA: TGTGCCAGCAGTGAAGGAACACCCATATCCGGACCCTACAATGAGCAGTTCTTC. The variable domain in full, with the rest retrieved from reference TRBV25-1 and TRBJ2-1, is EADIYQTPRYLVIGTGKKITLECSQTMGHDKMYWYQQDPGMELHLIHYSYGVNSTEKGDLSSESTVSRIRTEHFPLTLESARPSHTSQYLCASSEGTPISGPYNEQFFGPGTRLTVL.

The chain carries TRBV20-1 and TRBJ2-7, with TRBD2 as a possible D gene (5 bases). The V gene lost 0 bases and the J gene lost 6 bases, with 6 bases spanning the gap. Germline loops: CDR1 DFQATT, CDR2 SNEGSKA (reference sequence). The CDR3 length is 11 residues. CDR3 sequence: CSARDGIEQYF. Written as DNA, the CDR3 is TGCAGTGCTAGAGACGGGATCGAGCAGTACTTC.